This TCR beta chain comes out of a study of Ad26.COV2.S vaccination and SARS-CoV-2 variants. Profiling relied on immunoSEQ multiplex PCR, and the TCRdb table lists in-frame clones only, not all of them. The sample yields about 480,000 clones, about 83% seen once. Treatment described: about 20 received Ad26.COV2.S at low or high dose, single or two shots; 5 received placebo; per-sample allocation not given. Day 63 after the first injection of vaccine or placebo was the sampling time. The ends were cut back, 1 base at V and 7 bases at J, with 11 bases in the middle. The germline gives CDR1 SGDLS, CDR2 YYNGEE. This CDR3 has 14 residues.

This chain joins TRBV9 and TRBJ2-2, with D perhaps TRBD2 (5 bases). This sequence originates from a person between 18 and 65 years old who received the Ad26.COV2.S COVID-19 vaccine or a placebo. This specimen was peripheral blood, taken in a trial of Ad26.COV2.S vaccine versus placebo. CDR3 region: CASSVLEVGGELFF. The CDR3 region has the DNA TGTGCCAGCAGCGTATTGGAGGTCGGCGGGGAGCTGTTTTTT.